This T cell receptor (beta chain) was identified in a study of cytomegalovirus exposure and HLA in healthy donors. Study-wide background: In terms of ancestry, the Caucasian-associated cluster contained more than 65% of the roughly 400 genotyped donors.

A remark on this clone: Antigen specificity is unknown.

The V gene's germline CDR1 is SGHVS and CDR2 FQNEAQ. The CDR3 contains 15 residues. V was pared by 5 bases and J by 1 base, with 4 bases of the junction left unmatched. Donors likely had unrecorded immune exposures despite being nominally healthy when sampled. Overall study findings and caveats: Cytomegalovirus-associated TCR beta chains were listed, numbering 150 to 200. In a later analysis, DRB1 alleles had the most associated TCRs; HLA-C alleles the fewest.

PCR used 60 Vbeta primers and 13 Jbeta primers. Sequenced by immunoSEQ multiplex PCR; TCRdb stores in-frame clones only, minus some. The table lists fewer than 130,000 clones, roughly three quarters of them singletons. V is TRBV7-8 and J is TRBJ1-1, with 10 bases that match TRBD1. The material sequenced was PBMCs. The TCR sequence derives from a man aged 40-50 years in good health and CMV-seropositive. CDR3 nucleotide sequence: TGTGCCAGCAGCGCCCGACAGGGGGCGAACACTGAAGCTTTCTTT. Translation: CASSARQGANTEAFF. Drawing the rest from reference TRBV7-8 and TRBJ1-1, the complete variable domain is GAGVSQSPRYKVAKRGQDVALRCDPISGHVSLFWYQQALGQGPEFLTYFQNEAQLDKSGLPSDRFFAERPEGSVSTLKIQRTQQEDSAVYLCASSARQGANTEAFFGQGTRLTVV.